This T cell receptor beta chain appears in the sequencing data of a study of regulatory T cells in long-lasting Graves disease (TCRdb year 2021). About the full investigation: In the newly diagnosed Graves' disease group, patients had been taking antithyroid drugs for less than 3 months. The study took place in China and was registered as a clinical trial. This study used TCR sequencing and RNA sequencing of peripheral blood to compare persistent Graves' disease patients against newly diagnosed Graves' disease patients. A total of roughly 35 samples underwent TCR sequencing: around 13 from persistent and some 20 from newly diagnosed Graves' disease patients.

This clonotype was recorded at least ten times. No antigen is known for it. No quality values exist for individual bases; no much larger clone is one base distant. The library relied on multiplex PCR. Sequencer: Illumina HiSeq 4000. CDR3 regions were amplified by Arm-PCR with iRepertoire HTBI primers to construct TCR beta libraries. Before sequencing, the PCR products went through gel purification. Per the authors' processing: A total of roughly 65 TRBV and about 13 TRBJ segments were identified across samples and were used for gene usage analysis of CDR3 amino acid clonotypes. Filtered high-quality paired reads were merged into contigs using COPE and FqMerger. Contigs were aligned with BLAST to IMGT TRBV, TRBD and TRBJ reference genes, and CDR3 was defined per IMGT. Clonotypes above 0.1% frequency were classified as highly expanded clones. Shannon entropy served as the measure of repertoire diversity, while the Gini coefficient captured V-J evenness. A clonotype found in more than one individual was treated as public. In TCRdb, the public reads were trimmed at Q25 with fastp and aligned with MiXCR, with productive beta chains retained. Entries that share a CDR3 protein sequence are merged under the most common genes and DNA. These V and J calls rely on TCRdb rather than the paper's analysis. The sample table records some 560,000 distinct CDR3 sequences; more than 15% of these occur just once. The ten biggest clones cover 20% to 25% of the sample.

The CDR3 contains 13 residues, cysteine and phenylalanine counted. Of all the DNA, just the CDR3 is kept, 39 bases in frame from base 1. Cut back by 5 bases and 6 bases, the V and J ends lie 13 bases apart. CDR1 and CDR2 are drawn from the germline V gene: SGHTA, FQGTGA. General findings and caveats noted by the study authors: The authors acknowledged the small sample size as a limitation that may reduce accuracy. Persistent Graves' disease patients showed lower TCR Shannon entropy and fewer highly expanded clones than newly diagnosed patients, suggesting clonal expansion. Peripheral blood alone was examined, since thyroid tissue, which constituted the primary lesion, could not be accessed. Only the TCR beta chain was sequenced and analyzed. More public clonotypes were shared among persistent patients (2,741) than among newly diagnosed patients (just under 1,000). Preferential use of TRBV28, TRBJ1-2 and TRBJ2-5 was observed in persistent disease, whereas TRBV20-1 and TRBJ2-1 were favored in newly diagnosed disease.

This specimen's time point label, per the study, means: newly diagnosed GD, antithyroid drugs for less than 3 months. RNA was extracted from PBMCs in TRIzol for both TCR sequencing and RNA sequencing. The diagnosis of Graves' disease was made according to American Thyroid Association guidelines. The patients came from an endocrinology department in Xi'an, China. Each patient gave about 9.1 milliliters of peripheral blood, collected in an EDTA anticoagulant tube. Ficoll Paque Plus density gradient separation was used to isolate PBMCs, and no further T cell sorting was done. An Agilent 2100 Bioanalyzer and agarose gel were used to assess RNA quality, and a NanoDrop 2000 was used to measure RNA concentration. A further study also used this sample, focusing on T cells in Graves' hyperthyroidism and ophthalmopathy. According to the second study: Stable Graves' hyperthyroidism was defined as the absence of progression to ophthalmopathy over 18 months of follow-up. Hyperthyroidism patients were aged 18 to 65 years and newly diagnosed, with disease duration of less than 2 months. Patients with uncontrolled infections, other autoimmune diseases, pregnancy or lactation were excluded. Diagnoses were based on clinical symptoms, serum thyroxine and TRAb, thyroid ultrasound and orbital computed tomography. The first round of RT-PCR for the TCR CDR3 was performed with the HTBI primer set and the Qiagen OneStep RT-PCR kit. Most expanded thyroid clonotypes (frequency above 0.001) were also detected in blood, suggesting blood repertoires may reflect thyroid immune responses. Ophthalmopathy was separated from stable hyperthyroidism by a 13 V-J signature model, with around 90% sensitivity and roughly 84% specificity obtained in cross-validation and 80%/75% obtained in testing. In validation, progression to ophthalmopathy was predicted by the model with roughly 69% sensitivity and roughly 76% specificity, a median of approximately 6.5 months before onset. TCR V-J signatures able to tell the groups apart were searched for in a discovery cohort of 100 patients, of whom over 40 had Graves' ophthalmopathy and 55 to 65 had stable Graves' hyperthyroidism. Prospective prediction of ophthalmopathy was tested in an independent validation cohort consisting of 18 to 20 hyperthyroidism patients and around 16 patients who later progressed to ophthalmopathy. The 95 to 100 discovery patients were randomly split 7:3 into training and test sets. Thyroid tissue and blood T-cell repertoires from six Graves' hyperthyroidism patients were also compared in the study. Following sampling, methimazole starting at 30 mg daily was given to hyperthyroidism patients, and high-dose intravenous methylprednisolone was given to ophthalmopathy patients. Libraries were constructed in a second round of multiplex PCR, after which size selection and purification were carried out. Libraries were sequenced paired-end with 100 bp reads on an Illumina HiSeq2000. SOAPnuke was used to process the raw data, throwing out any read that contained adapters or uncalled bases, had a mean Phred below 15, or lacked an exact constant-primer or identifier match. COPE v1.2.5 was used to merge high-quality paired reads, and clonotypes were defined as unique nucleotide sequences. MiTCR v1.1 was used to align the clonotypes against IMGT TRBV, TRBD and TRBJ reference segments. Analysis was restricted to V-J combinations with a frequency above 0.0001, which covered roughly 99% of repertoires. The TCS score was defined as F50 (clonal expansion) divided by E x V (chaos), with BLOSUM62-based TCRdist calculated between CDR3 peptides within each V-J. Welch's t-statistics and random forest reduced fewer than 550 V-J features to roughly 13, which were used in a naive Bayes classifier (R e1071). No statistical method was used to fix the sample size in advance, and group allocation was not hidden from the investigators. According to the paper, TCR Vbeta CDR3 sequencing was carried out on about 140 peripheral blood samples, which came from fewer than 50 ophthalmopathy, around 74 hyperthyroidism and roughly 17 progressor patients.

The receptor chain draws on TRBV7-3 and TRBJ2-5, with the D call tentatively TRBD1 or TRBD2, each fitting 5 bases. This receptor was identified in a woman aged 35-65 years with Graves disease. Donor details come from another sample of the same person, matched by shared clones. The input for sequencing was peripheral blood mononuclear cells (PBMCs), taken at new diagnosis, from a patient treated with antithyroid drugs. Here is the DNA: TGTGCCAGCAGCCAAGCAGAGGGGCAGACCCAGTACTTC. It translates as CASSQAEGQTQYF.